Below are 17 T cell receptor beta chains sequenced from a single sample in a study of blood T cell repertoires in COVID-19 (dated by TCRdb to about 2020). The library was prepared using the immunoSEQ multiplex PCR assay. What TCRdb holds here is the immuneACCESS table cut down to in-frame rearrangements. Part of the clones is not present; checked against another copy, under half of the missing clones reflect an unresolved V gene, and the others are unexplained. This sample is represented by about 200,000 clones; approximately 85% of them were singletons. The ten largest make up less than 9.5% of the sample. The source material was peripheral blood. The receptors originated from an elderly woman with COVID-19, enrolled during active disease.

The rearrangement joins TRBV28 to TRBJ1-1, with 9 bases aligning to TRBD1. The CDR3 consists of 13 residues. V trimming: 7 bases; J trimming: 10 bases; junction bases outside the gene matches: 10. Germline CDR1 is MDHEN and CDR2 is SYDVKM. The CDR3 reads CASTGQGRGRAFF. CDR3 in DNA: TGTGCCAGCACCGGACAGGGGCGCGGTAGAGCTTTCTTT.

CDR3 sequence (DNA): TGTGCCTGGAGTTCTCGGGCAGGGACTAATGAAAAACTGTTTTTT. It yields the protein CAWSSRAGTNEKLFF. The chain recombines TRBV30 with TRBJ1-4; possible D gene TRBD1, 5 bases. Germline V gene lookup returns CDR1 GTSNPN and CDR2 SVGIG (reference sequence). V lost 2 bases and J 2 bases, leaving 12 bases between the germline ends. The CDR3 runs to 15 residues. The entire variable domain, with the rest obtained from reference TRBV30 and TRBJ1-4, is as follows: SQTIHQWPATLVQPVGSPLSLECTVEGTSNPNLYWYRQAAGRGLQLLFYSVGIGQISSEVPQNLSASRPQDRQFILSSKKLLLSDSGFYLCAWSSRAGTNEKLFFGSGTQLSVL.

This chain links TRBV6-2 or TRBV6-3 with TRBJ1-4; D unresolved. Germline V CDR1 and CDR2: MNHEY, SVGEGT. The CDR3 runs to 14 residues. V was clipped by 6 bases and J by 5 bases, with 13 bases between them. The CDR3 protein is CASSGGGSNEKLFF. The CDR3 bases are TGTGCCAGCAGCGGCGGTGGCTCGAATGAAAAACTGTTTTTT.

CDR3 sequence reads: CSGGGDYGYTF. The DNA of the CDR3 is TGCAGTGGTGGGGGGGACTATGGCTACACCTTC. This sequence joins TRBV20-1 and TRBJ1-2; tentatively, D is TRBD1 (5 bases). Germline V gene data show CDR1 as DFQATT and CDR2 as SNEGSKA (reference sequence). The CDR3 is 11 amino acids. V lost 7 bases, J lost 3 bases, and 9 bases lay in between.

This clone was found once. CDR3 amino acids: CASSVTSTGAKKRDEQFF. The CDR3 region has the DNA TGTGCCAGCAGCGTAACCTCGACAGGGGCCAAAAAAAGGGATGAGCAGTTCTTC. The chain carries TRBV9 and TRBJ2-1; 8 bases match TRBD1. Trimming removed 1 base from V and 8 bases from J; junction bases left unmatched: 17. CDR3 length equals 18 residues. Germline CDR1 is SGDLS and CDR2 is YYNGEE.

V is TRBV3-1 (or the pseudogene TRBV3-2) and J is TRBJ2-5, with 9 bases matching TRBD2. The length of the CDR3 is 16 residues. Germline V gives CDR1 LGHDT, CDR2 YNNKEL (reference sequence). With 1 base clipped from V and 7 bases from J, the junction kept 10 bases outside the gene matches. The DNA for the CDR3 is TGTGCCAGCAGCCAAGCGCGGGCTAGCGGGGACGGGACCCAGTACTTC. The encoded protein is CASSQARASGDGTQYF.

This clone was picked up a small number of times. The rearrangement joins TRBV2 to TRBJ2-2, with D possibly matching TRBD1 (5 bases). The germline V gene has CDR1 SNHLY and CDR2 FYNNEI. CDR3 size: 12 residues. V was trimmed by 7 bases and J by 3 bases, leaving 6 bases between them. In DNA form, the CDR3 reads TGTGCCAGCAAGACAGACACCGGGGAGCTGTTTTTT. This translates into CASKTDTGELFF.

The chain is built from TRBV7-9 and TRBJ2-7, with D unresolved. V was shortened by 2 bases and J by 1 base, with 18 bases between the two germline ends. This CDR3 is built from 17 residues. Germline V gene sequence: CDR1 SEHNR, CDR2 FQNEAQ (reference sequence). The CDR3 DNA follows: TGTGCCAGCAGCTTAAACTTCCGCGACTTTGGTTCCTACGAGCAGTACTTC. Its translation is CASSLNFRDFGSYEQYF. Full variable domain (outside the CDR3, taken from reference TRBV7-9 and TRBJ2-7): DTGVSQNPRHKITKRGQNVTFRCDPISEHNRLYWYRQTLGQGPEFLTYFQNEAQLEKSRLLSDRFSAERPKGSFSTLEIQRTEQGDSAMYLCASSLNFRDFGSYEQYFGPGTRLTVT.

This CDR3 is CASTREADTQYF. CDR3 DNA: TGTGCCAGTACGAGGGAAGCAGATACGCAGTATTTT. V is TRBV19 and J is TRBJ2-3; D possibly corresponds to TRBD2 (5 bases). The CDR3 is 12 amino acids. Germline CDR1 reads LNHDA; CDR2 reads SQIVND (reference sequence). Trimming took off 7 bases at V and 4 bases at J, with 9 bases between the two ends.

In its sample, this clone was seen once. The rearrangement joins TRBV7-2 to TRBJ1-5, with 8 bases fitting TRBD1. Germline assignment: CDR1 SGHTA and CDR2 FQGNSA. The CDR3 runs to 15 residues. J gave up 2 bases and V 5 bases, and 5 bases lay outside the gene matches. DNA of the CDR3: TGTGCCAGCAGCGCAGACAGGGGAGGCAATCAGCCCCAGCATTTT. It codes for CASSADRGGNQPQHF.

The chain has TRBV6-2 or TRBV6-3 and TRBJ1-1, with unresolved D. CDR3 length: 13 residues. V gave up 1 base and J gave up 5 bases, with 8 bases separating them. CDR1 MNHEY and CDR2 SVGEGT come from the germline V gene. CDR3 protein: CASSYWAITEAFF. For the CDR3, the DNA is TGTGCCAGCAGTTACTGGGCGATAACTGAAGCTTTCTTT.

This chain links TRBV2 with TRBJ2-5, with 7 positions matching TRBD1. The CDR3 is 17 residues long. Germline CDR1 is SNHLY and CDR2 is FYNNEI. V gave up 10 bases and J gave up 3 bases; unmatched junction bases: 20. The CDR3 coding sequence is TGTGCCACATACTACTCACCCACAATAACAGGGGAAGAGACCCAGTACTTC. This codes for CATYYSPTITGEETQYF.

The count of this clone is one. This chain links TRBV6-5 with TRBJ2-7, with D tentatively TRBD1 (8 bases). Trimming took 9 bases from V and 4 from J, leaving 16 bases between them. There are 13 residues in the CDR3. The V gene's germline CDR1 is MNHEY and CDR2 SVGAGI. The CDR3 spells CASFTGGLYEQYF. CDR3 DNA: TGTGCCAGTTTCACAGGGGGACTATACGAGCAGTACTTC.

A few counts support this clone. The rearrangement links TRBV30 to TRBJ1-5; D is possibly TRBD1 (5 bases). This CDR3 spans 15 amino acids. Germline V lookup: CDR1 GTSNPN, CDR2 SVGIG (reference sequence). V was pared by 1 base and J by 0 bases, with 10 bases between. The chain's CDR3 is CAWSDDSHSNQPQHF. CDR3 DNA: TGTGCCTGGAGTGACGACAGTCATAGCAATCAGCCCCAGCATTTT.

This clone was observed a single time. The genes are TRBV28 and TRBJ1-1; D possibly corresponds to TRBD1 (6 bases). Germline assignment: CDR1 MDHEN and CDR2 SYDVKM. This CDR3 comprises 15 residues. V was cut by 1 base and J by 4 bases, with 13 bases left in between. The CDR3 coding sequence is TGTGCCAGCAGTTTATTCGGGCAGGGGAGCACTGAAGCTTTCTTT. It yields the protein CASSLFGQGSTEAFF.

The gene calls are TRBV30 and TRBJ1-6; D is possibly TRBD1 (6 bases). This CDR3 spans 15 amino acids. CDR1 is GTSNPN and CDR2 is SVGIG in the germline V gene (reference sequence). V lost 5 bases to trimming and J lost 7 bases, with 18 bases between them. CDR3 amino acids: CAWGYEQGRNSPLHF. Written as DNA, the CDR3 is TGTGCCTGGGGGTACGAACAGGGACGGAATTCACCCCTCCACTTT.

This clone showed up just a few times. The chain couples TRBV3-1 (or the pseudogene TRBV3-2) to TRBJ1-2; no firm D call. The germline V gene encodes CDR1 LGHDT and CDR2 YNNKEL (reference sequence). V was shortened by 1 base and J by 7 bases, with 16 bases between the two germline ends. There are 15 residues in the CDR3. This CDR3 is CASSQVFEGSSGYTF. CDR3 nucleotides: TGTGCCAGCAGCCAAGTTTTTGAGGGTTCAAGTGGCTACACCTTC.